The 20 T cell receptor beta chains listed next were all sequenced from one sample in a study of chemoradiotherapy in HPV16-positive cancers. Sequenced by immunoSEQ multiplex PCR; TCRdb stores in-frame clones only, minus some. The sample consists of approximately 23,000 clones, around nine tenths of them appearing once. The material sequenced was blood, taken from a patient who underwent chemoradiotherapy. These receptors were obtained from a human donor with HPV-associated anogenital cancer.

This clone was seen just once. The chain joins TRBV5-6 to TRBJ2-5, with D uncertain. In germline, CDR1 is SGHDT, CDR2 YYEEEE. V was pared by 1 base and J by 5 bases, with 12 bases between. CDR3 length equals 14 residues. CDR3 DNA: TGTGCCAGCAGCTTGCGACGGCTGGGGGAGACCCAGTACTTC. Amino acid sequence: CASSLRRLGETQYF.

The chain uses TRBV7-8 and TRBJ1-1; TRBD1 might be the D (6 bases). In germline, CDR1 is SGHVS, CDR2 FQNEAQ. V was clipped by 6 bases and J by 9 bases, with 17 bases between them. This CDR3 is built from 13 residues. The CDR3 nucleotides are TGTGCCAGCAGTCAAGCACGGGGGGGCAAAGCTTTCTTT. Translated: CASSQARGGKAFF.

The chain employs TRBV30 and TRBJ1-3; D is ambiguous. Trimming took 2 bases from V and 4 from J, leaving 6 bases between them. The CDR3 spans 12 residues. CDR1 is GTSNPN, CDR2 SVGIG, per germline (reference sequence). The CDR3 region has the DNA TGTGCCTGGAGTCCCGTAGGAAACACCATATATTTT. Its protein product is CAWSPVGNTIYF.

This clone was seen only once. The chain joins TRBV27 to TRBJ1-4; no firm D call. V was cut by 2 bases and J by 4 bases, with 11 bases left in between. Germline V gene sequence: CDR1 MNHEY, CDR2 SMNVEV (reference sequence). This CDR3 contains 15 residues. CDR3: CASSLRRGINEKLFF. In nucleotides, the CDR3 is TGTGCCAGCAGTTTAAGGAGAGGGATTAATGAAAAACTGTTTTTT.

This clone came up once. The V call is TRBV7-6, the J call TRBJ2-1, with 12 bases matching TRBD1. V dropped 5 bases and J dropped 1; count of bases not matched to a gene: 6. This CDR3 region has 17 residues. The germline CDR1 and CDR2 sequences are SGHVS and FNYEAQ. CDR3 residues: CASSKGQGANSYNEQFF. The CDR3 bases are TGTGCCAGCAGCAAGGGACAGGGGGCCAATTCCTACAATGAGCAGTTCTTC.

The chain recombines TRBV30 with TRBJ2-3; D ambiguous. Trimming took 2 bases from V and 5 from J, leaving 8 bases between them. This CDR3 spans 12 amino acids. Germline-derived CDR1 and CDR2 are GTSNPN and SVGIG (reference sequence). CDR3 residues: CAWSIVRDTQYF. CDR3 nucleotides: TGTGCCTGGAGTATTGTTAGAGATACGCAGTATTTT.

This chain connects TRBV28 to TRBJ2-5; D may be TRBD1 (6 bases). The CDR3 has 15 amino acids. Per the germline V gene, CDR1 is MDHEN and CDR2 is SYDVKM. The ends were cut back, 5 bases at V and 5 bases at J, with 18 bases in the middle. The CDR3 loop is CASSLQIQGGETQYF. Written as DNA, the CDR3 is TGTGCCAGCAGTCTCCAGATACAGGGTGGCGAGACCCAGTACTTC.

CDR3 protein: CASSSDRYQETQYF. CDR3 sequence (DNA): TGTGCCAGCAGCTCGGACAGGTACCAAGAGACCCAGTACTTC. The chain is built from TRBV5-4 and TRBJ2-5, with TRBD1 matching 7 bases. This CDR3 is built from 14 residues. Germline lookup yields CDR1 SGHNT and CDR2 YYREEE (reference sequence). Germline trimming cut 3 bases from V and 0 bases from J; bases unmatched to any gene: 2.

The rearrangement uses TRBV4-1 and TRBJ1-1; a weak D match, TRBD1 (5 bases). V lost 2 bases and J 4 bases, leaving 23 bases between the germline ends. The germline gives CDR1 MGHRA, CDR2 YSYEKL. This CDR3 comprises 18 residues. The CDR3 sequence: CASSQINFLGGSGTEAFF. The CDR3 DNA reads as TGCGCCAGCAGCCAAATAAACTTTCTCGGGGGGTCGGGCACTGAAGCTTTCTTT.

J is TRBJ2-7 and V is TRBV30, with 11 bases fitting TRBD2. The CDR3 is made up of 18 amino acids. J was trimmed by 0 bases and V by 4 bases; bases with no gene match: 14. Germline V CDR1 and CDR2: GTSNPN, SVGIG (reference sequence). CDR3 protein: CAWNRVAGGPGLSYEQYF. CDR3 nucleotide sequence: TGTGCCTGGAATCGAGTAGCGGGGGGGCCGGGGCTCTCCTACGAGCAGTACTTC.

This clone has just a few counts. CDR3 DNA: TGTGCCAGCTCACCGGGACCGGAATATGGCTACACCTTC. This encodes CASSPGPEYGYTF. This sequence joins TRBV18 and TRBJ1-2, with D possibly matching TRBD1 (5 bases). CDR1 is KGHSH and CDR2 is LQKENI in the germline V gene. The CDR3 length is 13 residues. Deletions cut 3 bases from V and 5 bases from J, with 10 bases between.

This chain connects TRBV5-4 to TRBJ1-1, with D maybe TRBD1 (5 bases). The V end lost 7 bases, the J end lost 0 bases, and 16 bases lay between the germline ends. The CDR3 has 15 amino acids. The V gene's germline CDR1 is SGHNT and CDR2 YYREEE (reference sequence). The CDR3 DNA is TGTGCCAGCCTCCCCGACAGACGGATGAACACTGAAGCTTTCTTT. Translation gives CASLPDRRMNTEAFF. Full variable domain (missing parts from reference TRBV5-4 and TRBJ1-1): ETGVTQSPTHLIKTRGQQVTLRCSSQSGHNTVSWYQQALGQGPQFIFQYYREEENGRGNFPPRFSGLQFPNYSSELNVNALELDDSALYLCASLPDRRMNTEAFFGQGTRLTVV.

The rearrangement uses TRBV7-6 and TRBJ2-5, with TRBD2 identical over 7 bases. Germline trimming cut 3 bases from V and 4 bases from J; bases unmatched to any gene: 8. The germline gives CDR1 SGHVS, CDR2 FNYEAQ. The CDR3 loop spans 15 amino acids. The CDR3 sequence is CASSFLKERGETQYF. For the CDR3, the DNA is TGTGCCAGCAGCTTTTTAAAGGAGCGGGGAGAGACCCAGTACTTC.

The chain links TRBV5-6 to TRBJ2-7; possible D gene TRBD2, 6 bases. CDR1 and CDR2 from the germline V gene are SGHDT and YYEEEE. Trimming stripped 3 bases from V and 7 bases from J, with 11 bases between. The CDR3 totals 12 residues. CDR3 coding DNA: TGTGCCAGCAGCTCCATAGGAGGGGAGCAGTACTTC. Translation gives CASSSIGGEQYF.

The chain couples TRBV4-1 to TRBJ2-1; D is unresolved. V shed 3 bases and J shed 5 bases, with 11 bases lying between them. Germline loops: CDR1 MGHRA, CDR2 YSYEKL. This CDR3 is built from 14 residues. CDR3 sequence reads: CASSHHSGNNEQFF. The CDR3 DNA reads TGCGCCAGCAGCCATCATTCAGGTAACAATGAGCAGTTCTTC.

In its sample, this clone was seen once. V is TRBV7-3 and J is TRBJ2-5, with TRBD1 matching 8 bases. The CDR3 is 15 residues long. Germline-derived CDR1 and CDR2 are SGHTA and FQGTGA. The V segment lost 1 base and the J segment 5 bases; nucleotides outside the gene matches: 6. CDR3 sequence (DNA): TGTGCCAGCAGCTTAAAGGGGACAGGCCAGGAGACCCAGTACTTC. This encodes CASSLKGTGQETQYF. The entire variable domain, with the rest obtained from reference TRBV7-3 and TRBJ2-5, is as follows: GAGVSQTPSNKVTEKGKYVELRCDPISGHTALYWYRQSLGQGPEFLIYFQGTGAADDSGLPNDRFFAVRPEGSVSTLKIQRTERGDSAVYLCASSLKGTGQETQYFGPGTRLLVL.

The CDR3 sequence is CASSIQGVGTQYF. CDR3 sequence (DNA): TGTGCCAGTAGTATACAGGGCGTAGGGACCCAGTACTTC. This chain uses TRBV19 with TRBJ2-5; possible D gene TRBD1, 5 bases. Germline assignment: CDR1 LNHDA and CDR2 SQIVND (reference sequence). The V gene lost 2 bases and the J gene lost 7 bases, with 11 bases spanning the gap. The CDR3 is made up of 13 amino acids.

This clone was seen once. V is TRBV7-9 and J is TRBJ2-7; D perhaps matches TRBD1 (6 bases). V dropped 2 bases and J dropped 6 bases, with 14 bases sitting between them. The CDR3 is 14 amino acids. Looked up from germline, CDR1 is SEHNR and CDR2 is FQNEAQ (reference sequence). The CDR3 DNA is TGTGCCAGCAGCTTAAGGGGACAAGACCTCGAGCAGTACTTC. Protein product: CASSLRGQDLEQYF.

The count of this clone is one. The chain has TRBV5-5 and TRBJ1-1; D not resolved. Germline CDR1 reads SGHKS; CDR2 reads YYEKEE (reference sequence). This CDR3 has 14 residues. Deletions cut 4 bases from V and 2 bases from J, with 12 bases between. CDR3 in amino acids: CASSINPGNTEAFF. The DNA of the CDR3 is TGTGCCAGCAGCATAAACCCAGGAAACACTGAAGCTTTCTTT.

The chain carries TRBV4-3 and TRBJ1-3; D uncertain. Germline V gives CDR1 LGHNA, CDR2 YSLEER. V dropped 4 bases and J dropped 0 bases, with 13 bases sitting between them. The CDR3 loop spans 16 amino acids. CDR3 amino acids: CASSRSAIVSGNTIYF. CDR3 coding DNA: TGCGCCAGCAGCCGGTCAGCTATAGTCTCTGGAAACACCATATATTTT.